The rows below give T cell receptor beta chains drawn from one sample of a study of T cell responses to AZD1222 COVID-19 vaccine. Method: immunoSEQ multiplex PCR; TCRdb's copy keeps in-frame clones and lacks some. The table has over 150,000 clones, 80% to 90% seen once; the top ten hold 6% to 8%. Sequenced here: peripheral blood, sampled on day 0 of AZD1222 vaccination. Source of these receptors: an adult in good health. Each CDR3 is given with its conserved first and last residue. A D gene is named only where the DNA matches it firmly. Size values are once, few and many counts, or a class for expanded clones, and some rows have none.

TRBJ2-3	NA	NA	TRBV2	TGTGCCAGCGGCAGATCCACAGATACGCAGTATTTT	CASGRSTDTQYF
TRBJ1-4	NA	NA	TRBV6-5	TGTGCCAGCAGTTACTCGGACGGACCTAATGAAAAACTGTTTTTT	CASSYSDGPNEKLFF
TRBJ1-4	NA	TRBD1	TRBV2	TGTGCCAGCAGGCCGGGACAGGGGTATGAAAAACTGTTTTTT	CASRPGQGYEKLFF
TRBJ2-5	NA	NA	TRBV5-1	TGCGCCAGCCGACCTTTACTAGGACAAGAGACCCAGTACTTC	CASRPLLGQETQYF
TRBJ2-5	NA	NA	TRBV5-1	TGCGCCAGCAGCGCGGACGGGTACCAAGAGACCCAGTACTTC	CASSADGYQETQYF
TRBJ1-1	NA	TRBD1	TRBV5-1	TGCGCCAGCAGCCTCGGACAGGAACTCACTGAAGCTTTCTTT	CASSLGQELTEAFF
TRBJ1-4	NA	TRBD1	TRBV29-1	TGCAGCGCTGGGGGACAGGGGGCGAGTGGTGAAAAACTGTTTTTT	CSAGGQGASGEKLFF
TRBJ2-3	NA	NA	TRBV4-3	TGCGCCAGCAGCCAAGATCTTTATGAGGGGAGCACGCAGTATTTT	CASSQDLYEGSTQYF
TRBJ2-7	NA	NA	TRBV7-8	TGTGCCAGCAGCTTAAGGGACCGACGAGAGCAGTACTTC	CASSLRDRREQYF
TRBJ1-1	NA	NA	TRBV13	TGTGCCAGCAGCTTAGGCGGGGGGAACACTGAAGCTTTCTTT	CASSLGGGNTEAFF
TRBJ1-3	once	NA	TRBV5-1	TGCGCCAGCAGCTTGTCCGGGGCTGGAAACACCATATATTTT	CASSLSGAGNTIYF
TRBJ1-2	NA	TRBD1	TRBV9	TGTGCCAGCAGCGTAGATCCGGCGACAGGGGGCTATGGCTACACCTTC	CASSVDPATGGYGYTF
TRBJ1-6	NA	NA	TRBV27	TGTGCCAGCAGAGTCAGGACAACCGAATATAATTCACCCCTCCACTTT	CASRVRTTEYNSPLHF
TRBJ2-1	NA	TRBD2	TRBV5-1	TGCGCCAGCAGCTTGGATACTAGCGGCTACAATGAGCAGTTCTTC	CASSLDTSGYNEQFF
TRBJ1-1	NA	TRBD1	TRBV7-8	TGTGCCAGCAGCCGGGACAGGGCTTTATCTGTAGCTTTCTTT	CASSRDRALSVAFF
TRBJ2-7	NA	TRBD1	TRBV4-3	TGCGCCAGCAGCCAAGATGCCGGGACAGACTACGAGCAGTACTTC	CASSQDAGTDYEQYF
TRBJ2-1	NA	TRBD1	TRBV4-1	TGCGCCAGCAGCCCGAACAACTTCCGGGACAGGGACAATGAGCAGTTCTTC	CASSPNNFRDRDNEQFF
TRBJ2-5	NA	NA	TRBV2	TGTGCCAGCAAGGGAAACCAAGAGACCCAGTACTTC	CASKGNQETQYF
TRBJ2-7	few	NA	TRBV27	TGTGCCAGCAGTCCCACGGATTACCTCGGGGGAGCGTACTTC	CASSPTDYLGGAYF
TRBJ2-2	NA	TRBD1	TRBV7-9	TGTGCCAGTCTCGGGACAGGAAATTCCGGGGAGCTGTTTTTT	CASLGTGNSGELFF
TRBJ1-4	NA	TRBD1	TRBV4-1	TGCGCCAGCAGCCAAGATGGGCAGGGGGTCATAGTAGGAGAAAAACTGTTTTTT	CASSQDGQGVIVGEKLFF
TRBJ1-1	NA	NA	TRBV5-1	TGCGCCAGCAGCTTAAGACCACCTTTGGGGGTTGAAGCTTTCTTT	CASSLRPPLGVEAFF
TRBJ1-2	NA	NA	TRBV7-2	TGTGCCAGCAGCCCCGGACGGGTGGGCTACACCTTC	CASSPGRVGYTF
TRBJ2-2	NA	NA	TRBV28	TGTGCCACGAGACATACAAACACCGGGGAGCTGTTTTTT	CATRHTNTGELFF
TRBJ2-2	few	NA	TRBV5-1	TGCGCCAGCAGCTTGGCTGGGGACGACACCGGGGAGCTGTTTTTT	CASSLAGDDTGELFF